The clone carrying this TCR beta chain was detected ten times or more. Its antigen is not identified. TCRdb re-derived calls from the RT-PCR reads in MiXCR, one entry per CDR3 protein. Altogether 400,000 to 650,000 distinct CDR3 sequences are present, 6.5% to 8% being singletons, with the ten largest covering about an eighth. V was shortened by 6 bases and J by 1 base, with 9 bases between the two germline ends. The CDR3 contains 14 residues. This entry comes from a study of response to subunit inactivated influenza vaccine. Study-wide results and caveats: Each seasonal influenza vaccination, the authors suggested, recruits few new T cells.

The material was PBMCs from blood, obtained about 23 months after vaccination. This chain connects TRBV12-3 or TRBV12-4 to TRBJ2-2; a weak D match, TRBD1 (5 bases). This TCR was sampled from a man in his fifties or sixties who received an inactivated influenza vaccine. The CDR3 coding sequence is TGTGCCAGCAGACTCAGGGAGAACACCGGGGAGCTGTTTTTT. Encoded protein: CASRLRENTGELFF.